These 23 T cell receptor beta chains originate from one sample sequenced in a study of shared clonotypes between healthy human individuals. Assay used: immunoSEQ multiplex PCR; TCRdb lists only in-frame clones, some missing. There are 110,000 or so clones in the sample; more than 65% occur only once, and approximately 25% lies in the top ten. The sample consisted of memory CD8+ T cells sorted from blood. Stated subset: CD45RO+ cells pooled with CCR7-negative TemRA cells. Source of these receptors: a woman aged 25-40 years in good health.

This clone was picked up one time. The chain carries TRBV28 and TRBJ2-7; D gene unclear. The V end lost 8 bases, the J end lost 2 bases, and 16 bases lay between the germline ends. Germline-derived CDR1 and CDR2 are MDHEN and SYDVKM. The CDR3 is 14 amino acids. CDR3 protein: CASEPKIVAYEQYF. CDR3 nucleotides: TGTGCCAGCGAACCCAAGATAGTTGCCTACGAGCAGTACTTC.

The gene calls are TRBV5-1 and TRBJ1-1; D is possibly TRBD1 (6 bases). The germline gives CDR1 SGHRS, CDR2 YFSETQ. V shed 4 bases and J shed 1 base, with 8 bases lying between them. CDR3 length: 13 residues. The CDR3 region is CASSVGQNTEAFF. The CDR3 nucleotides are TGCGCCAGCAGCGTGGGACAGAACACTGAAGCTTTCTTT.

The chain recombines TRBV6-1 with TRBJ2-7, with TRBD1 as a possible D gene (6 bases). Germline lookup yields CDR1 MNHNS and CDR2 SASEGT. This CDR3 contains 15 residues. V lost 1 base and J 0 bases, leaving 10 bases between the germline ends. CDR3 nucleotides: TGTGCCAGCAGTGAAGGTCAGGGGACCTCCTACGAGCAGTACTTC. Translating gives CASSEGQGTSYEQYF.

The chain is built from TRBV27 and TRBJ2-7, with a tentative D call TRBD2 (5 bases). Germline V gene lookup returns CDR1 MNHEY and CDR2 SMNVEV (reference sequence). This CDR3 is built from 13 residues. Trimming cost V 2 bases and J 3 bases, with 8 bases left between them. CDR3 loop: CASSLRGFYEQYF. The DNA of the CDR3 is TGTGCCAGCAGTTTAAGAGGGTTCTACGAGCAGTACTTC.

The V gene is TRBV25-1, the J gene TRBJ2-7; D is unresolved. The CDR3 contains 14 residues. Between the trimmed V and J ends, which lost 0 bases and 0 bases, there was a span of 6 bases. From germline, CDR1 is MGHDK and CDR2 SYGVNS. For the CDR3, the DNA is TGTGCCAGCAGTGAATATAGTACCTCCTACGAGCAGTACTTC. Translated, it gives CASSEYSTSYEQYF.

This clone has at least ten counts. The chain carries TRBV19 and TRBJ2-7; 10 nucleotides align to TRBD2. CDR1 is LNHDA and CDR2 is SQIVND in the germline V gene (reference sequence). CDR3 size: 14 residues. The V gene end was trimmed by 5 bases and the J gene end by 6 bases; junction bases not matched to a gene: 7. CDR3 nucleotide sequence: TGTGCCAGTAGTGGAAGCGGGAGGGCCCCCGAGCAGTACTTC. It translates to CASSGSGRAPEQYF.

In its sample, this clone was seen many times. The CDR3 region has the DNA TGTGCCATCAGTGCGACTGACACAGATACGCAGTATTTT. Residues: CAISATDTDTQYF. V is TRBV10-3 and J is TRBJ2-3; D is ambiguous. Trimming pared 4 bases from V and 2 bases from J, leaving 7 bases between. CDR1 and CDR2 (germline): ENHRY, SYGVKD. CDR3 size: 13 residues.

CDR3 DNA: TGTGCCAGCAGCCCGGGACAGGGGTACCACGAGCAGTACTTC. It specifies CASSPGQGYHEQYF. The chain employs TRBV6-1 and TRBJ2-7; TRBD1 aligns across 10 bases. The germline V gene encodes CDR1 MNHNS and CDR2 SASEGT. The CDR3 has 14 residues. J was trimmed by 5 bases and V by 6 bases; bases with no gene match: 7.

The chain links TRBV6-5 to TRBJ2-5; TRBD2 matches at 7 bases. CDR1 is MNHEY and CDR2 is SVGAGI in the germline V gene. This CDR3 has 13 residues. Trimming at V came to 8 bases and at J to 4 bases, leaving 7 bases not matched to a gene. The CDR3 DNA is TGTGCCAGCTCGTTGCGGGAGCTAGAGACCCAGTACTTC. Translating it yields CASSLRELETQYF.

With respect to this clone: Different DNA sequences within this sample yield the same CDR3. The genes are TRBV19 and TRBJ2-1; perhaps TRBD1 as D (6 bases). Germline V gene data show CDR1 as LNHDA and CDR2 as SQIVND (reference sequence). V was clipped by 3 bases and J by 7 bases, with 10 bases between them. The CDR3 length is 13 residues. The chain's CDR3 is CASSIWGPNEQFF. The CDR3, as DNA: TGTGCCAGTAGTATTTGGGGGCCTAATGAGCAGTTCTTC.

This clone was seen a few times. The V gene is TRBV7-9, the J gene TRBJ2-7; no definite D call. V lost 1 base to trimming and J lost 4 bases, with 11 bases between them. This CDR3 is built from 14 residues. From germline, CDR1 is SEHNR and CDR2 FQNEAQ (reference sequence). In nucleotides, the CDR3 is TGTGCCAGCAGCTTAGGTTTCGGCGGATACGAGCAGTACTTC. Encoded protein: CASSLGFGGYEQYF.

The chain links TRBV7-9 to TRBJ2-1, with 8 bases that match TRBD2. CDR1 and CDR2 (germline): SEHNR, FQNEAQ (reference sequence). V lost 3 bases to trimming and J lost 6 bases; unmatched junction nucleotides: 10. CDR3 size: 16 residues. CDR3 sequence: CASSLIIGTSGNEQFF. DNA for the CDR3: TGTGCCAGCAGCTTGATAATAGGGACTAGTGGCAATGAGCAGTTCTTC.

This clone appeared a few times. The rearrangement links TRBV7-9 to TRBJ1-5, with 8 positions matching TRBD1. The length of the CDR3 is 14 residues. Per the germline V gene, CDR1 is SEHNR and CDR2 is FQNEAQ (reference sequence). V shed 4 bases, J shed 5 bases, and the junction held 4 bases outside the gene matches. The CDR3 DNA sequence: TGTGCCAGCAGCTCGACAGGGGAATATCAGCCCCAGCATTTT. This encodes CASSSTGEYQPQHF.

The chain recombines TRBV28 with TRBJ2-6; TRBD1 might be the D (7 bases). The germline CDR1 and CDR2 sequences are MDHEN and SYDVKM. V gave up 5 bases and J gave up 1 base, with 15 bases separating them. The CDR3 runs to 17 residues. As DNA, the CDR3 is TGTGCCAGCAGTCAGGGGGACTCCGGGTCTGGGGCCAACGTCCTGACTTTC. Protein: CASSQGDSGSGANVLTF.

The CDR3 nucleotides read TGTGCCAGTAGCGGGATTAGCACAGATACGCAGTATTTT. Residues: CASSGISTDTQYF. This chain uses TRBV19 with TRBJ2-3; weak D call: TRBD2 (5 bases). This CDR3 spans 13 amino acids. Germline V gives CDR1 LNHDA, CDR2 SQIVND (reference sequence). With 6 bases removed from V and 0 bases from J, the gap between germline ends came to 7 bases.

This clone was observed at least ten times. The V and J genes are TRBV25-1 and TRBJ1-1; D may be TRBD1 (5 bases). The CDR3 totals 14 residues. From germline, CDR1 is MGHDK and CDR2 SYGVNS. The V end lost 4 bases, the J end lost 2 bases, and 11 bases lay between the germline ends. CDR3 loop: CASSVGDGNTEAFF. The CDR3 nucleotides are TGTGCCAGCAGTGTCGGGGACGGAAACACTGAAGCTTTCTTT.

In its sample, this clone was seen a few times. J is TRBJ2-2 and V is TRBV15, with D perhaps TRBD1 (5 bases). The CDR3 has 17 amino acids. V was trimmed by 0 bases and J by 5 bases, leaving 16 bases between them. Germline V gene data show CDR1 as LNHNV and CDR2 as YYDKDF (reference sequence). CDR3 loop: CATSRDEARVGTGELFF. CDR3 coding DNA: TGTGCCACCAGCAGAGATGAGGCCAGGGTTGGGACCGGGGAGCTGTTTTTT.

This clone was detected only a few times. The gene calls are TRBV4-1 and TRBJ1-1; D may be TRBD1 (5 bases). Germline CDR1 is MGHRA and CDR2 is YSYEKL. CDR3 length: 13 amino acids. With 3 bases removed from V and 11 bases from J, the gap between germline ends came to 16 bases. CDR3 loop: CASSHRARCCAFF. DNA of the CDR3: TGCGCCAGCAGCCACAGGGCCCGCTGCTGCGCTTTCTTT.

The V call is TRBV9, the J call TRBJ2-3; unclear D gene. V lost 0 bases to trimming and J lost 7 bases, with 9 bases between them. Germline CDR1 and CDR2: SGDLS and YYNGEE. CDR3 length equals 13 residues. The CDR3 is CASSVVLGNTQYF. The CDR3, as DNA: TGTGCCAGCAGCGTAGTTCTTGGGAATACGCAGTATTTT.

The V gene is TRBV13, the J gene TRBJ2-7, with 8 bases fitting TRBD2. This CDR3 is 14 amino acids long. J gave up 9 bases and V 4 bases, and 11 bases lay outside the gene matches. The germline V gene has CDR1 PRHDT and CDR2 FYEKMQ (reference sequence). This chain's CDR3 is CASSWRGEGRGQYF. In DNA, the CDR3 is TGTGCCAGCAGCTGGCGGGGGGAGGGACGAGGGCAGTACTTC.

The chain couples TRBV30 to TRBJ2-1; the D is unclear. CDR3 length: 11 residues. V shed 1 base and J shed 6 bases, with 4 bases lying between them. Germline CDR1 GTSNPN, CDR2 SVGIG (reference sequence). For the CDR3, the DNA is TGTGCCTGGAGTGGAGGCAATGAGCAGTTCTTC. Protein product: CAWSGGNEQFF.

This clone was recorded only once. The J gene is TRBJ2-7, the V gene TRBV25-1; D unresolved. This CDR3 is 11 amino acids long. V shed 1 base and J shed 9 bases, with 7 bases lying between them. CDR1 is MGHDK, CDR2 SYGVNS, per germline. The CDR3 DNA reads TGTGCCAGCAGTGAATCGGACGGGCAGTACTTC. This sequence encodes CASSESDGQYF.

The genes are TRBV28 and TRBJ2-7; 12 nucleotides line up with TRBD2. With 11 bases clipped from V and 4 bases from J, the junction kept 15 bases outside the gene matches. Germline CDR1 and CDR2: MDHEN and SYDVKM. The CDR3 extends over 16 amino acids. The DNA for the CDR3 is TGTGCCTCAAGCGGACTAGCGGGACCGCGGTGGTACGAGCAGTACTTC. It specifies CASSGLAGPRWYEQYF.